The 18 T cell receptor beta chains in this list originate from one sample, sequenced in a study of identical twins. TCRdb re-called the 5' RACE reads through MiXCR, storing one row per CDR3 protein. The sample contains a few hundred thousand distinct CDR3 sequences, roughly 9% of which appear only once. Sequenced material: naive T cells sorted from blood. Every receptor here comes from a woman in her 50s in good health.

This clonotype has more than one count but fewer than ten. J is TRBJ1-4 and V is TRBV3-1, with D uncertain. The CDR3 totals 13 residues. Germline CDR1 reads LGHDT; CDR2 reads YNNKEL (reference sequence). Trimming shortened V by 6 bases and J by 4 bases, and 9 bases separated the two germline ends. CDR3 DNA: TGTGCCAGCAGAGGGCTGATTAATGAAAAACTGTTTTTT. This translates into CASRGLINEKLFF.

A note on this clonotype: A read error may produce the germline difference seen at one junction end. The chain uses TRBV5-1 and TRBJ2-2; tentatively, D is TRBD2 (5 bases). CDR3 size: 11 residues. Germline CDR1 reads SGHRS; CDR2 reads YFSETQ. CDR3 in DNA: TGCGCCAGCAGCTTTTCCGGGGAGCTGTCTTTT. This codes for CASSFSGELSF.

This clonotype appeared a few times. This sequence joins TRBV14 and TRBJ1-1, with TRBD1 as a possible D gene (5 bases). Germline V gene data show CDR1 as SGHDN and CDR2 as FVKESK. Trimming stripped 0 bases from V and 8 bases from J, with 10 bases between. The CDR3 runs to 13 residues. The CDR3 DNA follows: TGTGCCAGCAGCCAAGATGCTGGGGCCGAAGCTTTCTTT. Translated: CASSQDAGAEAFF.

This clonotype was detected ten times or more. The chain couples TRBV20-1 to TRBJ2-4; TRBD2 matches at 8 bases. Germline CDR1 is DFQATT and CDR2 is SNEGSKA (reference sequence). The V segment lost 3 bases and the J segment 6 bases; nucleotides outside the gene matches: 1. CDR3 length: 12 residues. The CDR3 DNA sequence: TGCAGTGCTAGGCTAGCGGGAAACATTCAGTACTTC. It yields the protein CSARLAGNIQYF.

The table lists this clonotype with a few counts. The rearrangement links TRBV9 to TRBJ2-1; tentatively, D is TRBD2 (6 bases). The CDR3 consists of 15 residues. Looked up from germline, CDR1 is SGDLS and CDR2 is YYNGEE. Trimming left V 0 bases short and J 5 bases short, with 12 bases between. The CDR3 coding sequence is TGTGCCAGCAGCGTAGGTTCCGGGAGAGACAATGAGCAGTTCTTC. Its protein is CASSVGSGRDNEQFF.

This clonotype was detected ten times or more. The chain employs TRBV29-1 and TRBJ1-2, with D uncertain. CDR3 length: 12 amino acids. Germline V gene data show CDR1 as SQVTM and CDR2 as ANQGSEA. V lost 6 bases and J 8 bases, leaving 16 bases between the germline ends. This CDR3 is CSVRRVIGGYTF. CDR3 bases: TGCAGCGTCCGACGAGTGATAGGGGGCTACACCTTC.

This clonotype was recorded many times. This chain joins TRBV12-3 or TRBV12-4 and TRBJ2-7, with 14 bases lining up with TRBD2. The CDR3 length is 14 residues. V gave up 5 bases and J gave up 7 bases; unmatched junction bases: 4. The CDR3 reads CASSTGTSGSEQYF. CDR3 nucleotide sequence: TGTGCCAGCAGTACCGGGACTAGCGGGAGTGAGCAGTACTTC.

This chain links TRBV11-1 with TRBJ1-1, with D possibly matching TRBD1 (5 bases). Germline V gives CDR1 SGHAT, CDR2 FQDESV (reference sequence). The V gene lost 0 bases and the J gene lost 0 bases, with 11 bases spanning the gap. This CDR3 is built from 16 residues. The CDR3 spells CASSLAGGLLNTEAFF. The CDR3, as DNA: TGTGCCAGCAGCTTAGCCGGGGGACTCTTGAACACTGAAGCTTTCTTT.

This chain links TRBV11-2 with TRBJ2-1, with TRBD2 matching 7 bases. Trimming cost V 6 bases and J 6 bases; bases outside gene matches: 11. The CDR3 runs 15 residues. CDR1 is SGHAT and CDR2 is FQNNGV in the germline V gene. CDR3 residues: CASRTGGRGFNEQFF. The CDR3 DNA reads TGTGCCAGCAGGACTGGGGGGAGGGGCTTCAATGAGCAGTTCTTC.

This clonotype was observed a few times. V usage is TRBV12-3 or TRBV12-4 and J usage is TRBJ1-4; D is uncertain. There are 14 residues in the CDR3. V shed 4 bases and J shed 7 bases, with 13 bases lying between them. CDR3 nucleotides: TGTGCCAGCAGTTCCAGGCTGGTACCTGAAAAACTGTTTTTT. Its protein product is CASSSRLVPEKLFF.

This clonotype was seen more than once but under ten times. J is TRBJ2-2 and V is TRBV7-7; D not resolved. This CDR3 spans 17 amino acids. V shed 4 bases and J shed 6 bases, with 21 bases lying between them. CDR1 and CDR2 (germline): SSHAT, FNYEAQ (reference sequence). The CDR3 sequence: CASSSRAVGFHPGELFF. In DNA form, the CDR3 reads TGTGCCAGCAGCTCCCGGGCCGTCGGTTTTCATCCCGGGGAGCTGTTTTTT.

This clonotype was counted ten times or more. The V and J genes are TRBV5-1 and TRBJ1-6, with D hard to call. Germline CDR1 SGHRS, CDR2 YFSETQ. V shed 3 bases and J shed 14 bases, with 18 bases lying between them. The CDR3 is made up of 14 amino acids. The CDR3 reads CASSSVGGVESLHF. The CDR3 nucleotides are TGCGCCAGCAGCTCGGTCGGCGGGGTAGAGTCCCTCCACTTT.

J is TRBJ2-1 and V is TRBV14; no firm D call. Germline V CDR1 and CDR2: SGHDN, FVKESK. The CDR3 is made up of 14 amino acids. Trimming left V 4 bases short and J 8 bases short, with 15 bases between. For the CDR3, the DNA is TGTGCCAGCAGCCTAATCTCTCCGTTCGATGAGCAGTTCTTC. This sequence encodes CASSLISPFDEQFF. The full variable domain, with the rest looked up from reference TRBV14 and TRBJ2-1, is EAGVTQFPSHSVIEKGQTVTLRCDPISGHDNLYWYRRVMGKEIKFLLHFVKESKQDESGMPNNRFLAERTGGTYSTLKVQPAELEDSGVYFCASSLISPFDEQFFGPGTRLTVL.

This sequence joins TRBV11-2 and TRBJ1-2; 10 nucleotides match TRBD1. CDR3 size: 14 residues. Germline V gene data show CDR1 as SGHAT and CDR2 as FQNNGV. The junction had 6 bases not matched to a gene; V was cut back by 6 bases and J by 5 bases. The CDR3 loop is CASRGTGVVYGYTF. The CDR3 DNA sequence: TGTGCCAGCAGAGGGACAGGGGTCGTTTATGGCTACACCTTC.

This clonotype was observed many times. The chain couples TRBV6-1 to TRBJ2-3; D remains ambiguous. The CDR3 runs 12 residues. Germline V gene data show CDR1 as MNHNS and CDR2 as SASEGT. V lost 6 bases to trimming and J lost 6 bases, with 10 bases between them. CDR3 loop: CASSLTWDTQYF. The CDR3 nucleotides are TGTGCCAGCAGCTTAACTTGGGATACGCAGTATTTT.

This clonotype has just a few counts. The chain employs TRBV24-1 and TRBJ1-5; 7 nucleotides agree with TRBD1. CDR1 and CDR2 from the germline V gene are KGHDR and SFDVKD. The CDR3 extends over 14 amino acids. J gave up 10 bases and V 3 bases, and 8 bases lay outside the gene matches. CDR3 region: CATSDRDSSGPQHF. The CDR3 region has the DNA TGTGCCACCAGTGATCGGGACAGTTCAGGTCCCCAGCATTTT.

This clonotype was counted at least ten times. The chain employs TRBV5-1 and TRBJ2-3; 8 bases match TRBD2. The CDR3 loop spans 14 amino acids. V shed 4 bases, J shed 3 bases, and the junction held 4 bases outside the gene matches. Germline-derived CDR1 and CDR2 are SGHRS and YFSETQ. CDR3 coding DNA: TGCGCCAGCAGCCCTAGCGGGTTAACAGATACGCAGTATTTT. Protein product: CASSPSGLTDTQYF.

The chain joins TRBV24-1 to TRBJ2-2; 13 nucleotides align to TRBD2. Germline V gives CDR1 KGHDR, CDR2 SFDVKD. Unmatched junction bases numbered 12, after V lost 5 bases and J lost 4 bases. The CDR3 is 19 residues long. CDR3 in DNA: TGTGCCACCAGTGCCTATGGGACTAGCGGGACTGGTGTCACCGGGGAGCTGTTTTTT. It translates to CATSAYGTSGTGVTGELFF.